In its sample, the clone carrying this T cell receptor (beta chain) was seen many times. No antigen is known for it. Germline V gives CDR1 MNHNS, CDR2 SASEGT. Trimming cost V 6 bases and J 7 bases; bases outside gene matches: 6. The CDR3 totals 13 residues. The investigators amplified TCR beta CDR3 regions from RNA transcripts. An initial round of RT-PCR targeting the TCR CDR3 relied on the HTBI primer set. One entry per CDR3 protein, called by TCRdb with MiXCR from the multiplex PCR reads. In the table there are about 580,000 distinct CDR3 sequences, about 15% of which are singletons. The data derive from a study of T cells in Graves' hyperthyroidism and ophthalmopathy. Study-wide results and caveats: Most clonotypes expanded in thyroid above 0.001 were likewise present in blood.

The genes are TRBV6-1 and TRBJ2-1; TRBD2 agrees at 7 bases. Sequencing used blood. The origin of this receptor is a woman aged 30 to 39 with Graves' hyperthyroidism that later progressed to Graves' ophthalmopathy. In DNA, the CDR3 is TGTGCCAGCAGGACCATACTAGCGAATGAGCAGTTCTTC. Its protein product is CASRTILANEQFF.